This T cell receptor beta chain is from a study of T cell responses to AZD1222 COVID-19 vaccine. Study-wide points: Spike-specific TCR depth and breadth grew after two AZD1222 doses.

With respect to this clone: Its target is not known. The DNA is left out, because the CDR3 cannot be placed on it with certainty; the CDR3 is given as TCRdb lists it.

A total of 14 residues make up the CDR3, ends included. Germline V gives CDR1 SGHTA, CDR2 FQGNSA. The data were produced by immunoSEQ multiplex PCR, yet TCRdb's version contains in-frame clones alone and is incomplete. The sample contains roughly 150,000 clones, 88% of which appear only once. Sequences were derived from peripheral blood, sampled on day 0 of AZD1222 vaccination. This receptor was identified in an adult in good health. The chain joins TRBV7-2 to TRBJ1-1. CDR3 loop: CASSTSGGGTEAFF.